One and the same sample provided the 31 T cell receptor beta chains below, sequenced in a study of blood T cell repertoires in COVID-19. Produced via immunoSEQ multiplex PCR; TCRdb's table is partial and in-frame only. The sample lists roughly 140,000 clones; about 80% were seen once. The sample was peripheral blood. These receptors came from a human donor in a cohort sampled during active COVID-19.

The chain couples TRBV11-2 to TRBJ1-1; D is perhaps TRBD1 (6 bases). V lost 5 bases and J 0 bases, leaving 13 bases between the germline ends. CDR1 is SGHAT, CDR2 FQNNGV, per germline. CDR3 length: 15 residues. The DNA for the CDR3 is TGTGCCAGCAGCATTGACCCAGGGGTGAACACTGAAGCTTTCTTT. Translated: CASSIDPGVNTEAFF.

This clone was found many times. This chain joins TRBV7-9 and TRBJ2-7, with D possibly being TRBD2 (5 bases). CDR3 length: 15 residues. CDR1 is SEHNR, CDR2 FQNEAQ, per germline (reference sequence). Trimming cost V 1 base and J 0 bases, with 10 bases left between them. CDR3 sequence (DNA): TGTGCCAGCAGCTTAGAGCCGGGAAGCTCCTACGAGCAGTACTTC. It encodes CASSLEPGSSYEQYF.

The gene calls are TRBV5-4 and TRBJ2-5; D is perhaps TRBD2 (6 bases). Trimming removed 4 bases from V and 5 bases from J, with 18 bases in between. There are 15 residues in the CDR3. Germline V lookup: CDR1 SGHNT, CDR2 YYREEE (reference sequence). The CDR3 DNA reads TGTGCCAGCAGCCCCGGGGTAGCGGAGGGGGAGACCCAGTACTTC. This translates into CASSPGVAEGETQYF.

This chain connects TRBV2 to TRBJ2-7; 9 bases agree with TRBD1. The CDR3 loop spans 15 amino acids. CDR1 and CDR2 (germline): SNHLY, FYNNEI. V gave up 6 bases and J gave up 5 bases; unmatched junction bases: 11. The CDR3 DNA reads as TGTGCCAGCAGGTACCGGGACAGGGTTTCCCACGAGCAGTACTTC. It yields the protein CASRYRDRVSHEQYF.

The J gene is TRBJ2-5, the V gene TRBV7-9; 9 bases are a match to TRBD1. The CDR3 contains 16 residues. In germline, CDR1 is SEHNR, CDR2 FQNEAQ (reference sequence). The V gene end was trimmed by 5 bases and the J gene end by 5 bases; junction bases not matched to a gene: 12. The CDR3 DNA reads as TGTGCCAGCAGCCAGCTGGGGGACAGGGATCGGGAGACCCAGTACTTC. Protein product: CASSQLGDRDRETQYF.

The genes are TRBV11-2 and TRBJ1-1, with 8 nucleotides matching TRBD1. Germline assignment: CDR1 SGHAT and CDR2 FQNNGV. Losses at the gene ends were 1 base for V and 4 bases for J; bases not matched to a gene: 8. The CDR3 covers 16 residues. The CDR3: CASSLVVGTGGTEAFF. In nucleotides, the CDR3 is TGTGCCAGCAGCTTAGTAGTAGGGACAGGCGGCACTGAAGCTTTCTTT.

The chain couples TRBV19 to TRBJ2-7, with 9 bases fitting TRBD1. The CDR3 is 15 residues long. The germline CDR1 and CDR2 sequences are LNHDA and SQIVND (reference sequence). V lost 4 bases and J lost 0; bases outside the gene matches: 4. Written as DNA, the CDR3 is TGTGCCAGTAGTACCCGGGACAGGGCCTCCTACGAGCAGTACTTC. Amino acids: CASSTRDRASYEQYF.

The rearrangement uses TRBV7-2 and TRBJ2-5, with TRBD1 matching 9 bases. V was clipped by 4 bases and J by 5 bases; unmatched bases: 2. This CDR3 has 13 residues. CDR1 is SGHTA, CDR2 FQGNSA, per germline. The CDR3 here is CASSYRGRETQYF. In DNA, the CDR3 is TGTGCCAGCAGCTACAGGGGGCGCGAGACCCAGTACTTC.

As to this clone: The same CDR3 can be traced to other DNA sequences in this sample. The CDR3 bases are TGTGCCAGCAGCTTAGGGGCAGGGAACACTGAAGCTTTCTTT. This codes for CASSLGAGNTEAFF. The chain has TRBV11-3 and TRBJ1-1; D not resolved. The CDR3 runs 14 residues. V lost 1 base to trimming and J lost 1 base, with 7 bases between them. Germline values: CDR1 SGHNT, CDR2 YENEEA.

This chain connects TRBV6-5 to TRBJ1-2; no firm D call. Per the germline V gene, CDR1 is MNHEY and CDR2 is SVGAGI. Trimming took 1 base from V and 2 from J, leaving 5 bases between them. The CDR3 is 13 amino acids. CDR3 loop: CASSYWANYGYTF. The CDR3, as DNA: TGTGCCAGCAGTTACTGGGCCAACTATGGCTACACCTTC.

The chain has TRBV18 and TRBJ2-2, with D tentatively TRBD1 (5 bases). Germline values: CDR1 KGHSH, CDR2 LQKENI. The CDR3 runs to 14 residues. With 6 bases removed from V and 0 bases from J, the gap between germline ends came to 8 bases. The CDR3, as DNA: TGTGCCAGCTCCTTGGACACGAACACCGGGGAGCTGTTTTTT. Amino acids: CASSLDTNTGELFF. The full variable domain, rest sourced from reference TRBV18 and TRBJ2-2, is NAGVMQNPRHLVRRRGQEARLRCSPMKGHSHVYWYRQLPEEGLKFMVYLQKENIIDESGMPKERFSAEFPKEGPSILRIQQVVRGDSAAYFCASSLDTNTGELFFGEGSRLTVL.

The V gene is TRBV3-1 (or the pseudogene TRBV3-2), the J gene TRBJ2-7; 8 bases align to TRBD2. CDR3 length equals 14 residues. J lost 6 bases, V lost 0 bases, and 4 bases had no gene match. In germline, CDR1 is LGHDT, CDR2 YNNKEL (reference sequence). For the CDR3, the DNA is TGTGCCAGCAGCCAAGAAAAGCGGGGGTCCGAGCAGTACTTC. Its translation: CASSQEKRGSEQYF.

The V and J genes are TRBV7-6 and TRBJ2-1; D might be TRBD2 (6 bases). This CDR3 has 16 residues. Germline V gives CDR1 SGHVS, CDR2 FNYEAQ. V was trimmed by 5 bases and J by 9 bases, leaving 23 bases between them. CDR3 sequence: CASSPLVLVGGSEQFF. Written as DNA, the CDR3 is TGTGCCAGCAGCCCCCTAGTCCTGGTGGGGGGAAGTGAGCAGTTCTTC.

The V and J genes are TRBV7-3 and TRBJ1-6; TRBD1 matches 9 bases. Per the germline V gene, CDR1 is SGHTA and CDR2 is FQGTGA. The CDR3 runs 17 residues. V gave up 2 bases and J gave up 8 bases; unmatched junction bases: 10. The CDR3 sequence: CASSLGGTGNLHSPLHF. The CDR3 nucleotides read TGTGCCAGCAGCTTAGGGGGGACAGGGAATCTGCATTCACCCCTCCACTTT. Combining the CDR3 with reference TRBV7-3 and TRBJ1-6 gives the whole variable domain GAGVSQTPSNKVTEKGKYVELRCDPISGHTALYWYRQSLGQGPEFLIYFQGTGAADDSGLPNDRFFAVRPEGSVSTLKIQRTERGDSAVYLCASSLGGTGNLHSPLHFGNGTRLTVT.

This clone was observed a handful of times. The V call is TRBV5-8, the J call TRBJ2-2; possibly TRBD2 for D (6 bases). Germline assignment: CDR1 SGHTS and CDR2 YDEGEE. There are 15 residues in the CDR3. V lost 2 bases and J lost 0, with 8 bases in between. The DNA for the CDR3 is TGTGCCAGCAGCTTTCGGGGGACGAACACCGGGGAGCTGTTTTTT. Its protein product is CASSFRGTNTGELFF.

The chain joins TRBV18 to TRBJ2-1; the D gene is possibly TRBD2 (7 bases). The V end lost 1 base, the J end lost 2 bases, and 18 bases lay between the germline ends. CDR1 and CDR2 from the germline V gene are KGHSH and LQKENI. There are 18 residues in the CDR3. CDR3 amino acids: CASSPLVGRGGTYNEQFF. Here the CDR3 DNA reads TGTGCCAGCTCACCACTCGTGGGCAGGGGAGGGACCTACAATGAGCAGTTCTTC.

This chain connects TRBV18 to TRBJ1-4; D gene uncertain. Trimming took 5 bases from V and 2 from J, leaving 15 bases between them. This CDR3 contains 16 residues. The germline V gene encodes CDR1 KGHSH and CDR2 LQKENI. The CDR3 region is CASSTSPPGTNEKLFF. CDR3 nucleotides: TGTGCCAGCTCAACGTCCCCACCCGGGACTAATGAAAAACTGTTTTTT.

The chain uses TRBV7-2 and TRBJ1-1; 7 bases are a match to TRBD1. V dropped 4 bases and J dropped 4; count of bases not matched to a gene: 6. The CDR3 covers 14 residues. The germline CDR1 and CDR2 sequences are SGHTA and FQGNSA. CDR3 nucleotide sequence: TGTGCCAGCAGCTCACAGGGGAGAGGCACTGAAGCTTTCTTT. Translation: CASSSQGRGTEAFF.

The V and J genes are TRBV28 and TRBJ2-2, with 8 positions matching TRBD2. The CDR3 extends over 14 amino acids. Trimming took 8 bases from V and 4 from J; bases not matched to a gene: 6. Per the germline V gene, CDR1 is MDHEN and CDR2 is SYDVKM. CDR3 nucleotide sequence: TGTGCCAGCCTTTACGGGGGGGGCACCGGGGAGCTGTTTTTT. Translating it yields CASLYGGGTGELFF. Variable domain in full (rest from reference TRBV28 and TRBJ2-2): DVKVTQSSRYLVKRTGEKVFLECVQDMDHENMFWYRQDPGLGLRLIYFSYDVKMKEKGDIPEGYSVSREKKERFSLILESASTNQTSMYLCASLYGGGTGELFFGEGSRLTVL.

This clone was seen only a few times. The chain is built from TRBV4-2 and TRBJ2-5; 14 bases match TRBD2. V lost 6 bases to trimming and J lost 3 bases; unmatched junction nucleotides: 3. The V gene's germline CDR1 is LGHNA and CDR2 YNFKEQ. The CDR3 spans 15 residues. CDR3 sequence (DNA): TGTGCCAGCAGTCCGACTAGCGGGGGGGAAGAGACCCAGTACTTC. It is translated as CASSPTSGGEETQYF.

The DNA of the CDR3 is TGCAGCGTTGAAGACCCCGGAGCGAGCACAGATACGCAGTATTTT. Translated, it gives CSVEDPGASTDTQYF. The V and J genes are TRBV29-1 and TRBJ2-3; D not resolved. The CDR3 contains 15 residues. CDR1 is SQVTM, CDR2 ANQGSEA, per germline. Trimming shortened V by 0 bases and J by 0 bases, and 10 bases separated the two germline ends.

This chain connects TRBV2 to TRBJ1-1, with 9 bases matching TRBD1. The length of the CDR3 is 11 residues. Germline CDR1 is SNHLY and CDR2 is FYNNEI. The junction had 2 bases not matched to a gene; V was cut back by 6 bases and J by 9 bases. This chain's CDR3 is CASRGTGQAFF. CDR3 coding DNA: TGTGCCAGCAGGGGGACAGGGCAAGCTTTCTTT.

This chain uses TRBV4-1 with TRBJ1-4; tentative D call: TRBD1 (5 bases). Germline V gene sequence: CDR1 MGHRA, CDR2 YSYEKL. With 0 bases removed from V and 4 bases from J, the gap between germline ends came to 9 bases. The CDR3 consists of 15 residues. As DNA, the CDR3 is TGCGCCAGCAGCCAAGATCCGACAGTTAATGAAAAACTGTTTTTT. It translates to CASSQDPTVNEKLFF.

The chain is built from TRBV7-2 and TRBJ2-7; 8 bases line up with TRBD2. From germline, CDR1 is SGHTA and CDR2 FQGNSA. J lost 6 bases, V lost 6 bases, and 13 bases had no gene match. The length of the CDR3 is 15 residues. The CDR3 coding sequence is TGTGCCAGCAGTTCCGGGGCGGGGGGCCCACGCGAGCAGTACTTC. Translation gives CASSSGAGGPREQYF.

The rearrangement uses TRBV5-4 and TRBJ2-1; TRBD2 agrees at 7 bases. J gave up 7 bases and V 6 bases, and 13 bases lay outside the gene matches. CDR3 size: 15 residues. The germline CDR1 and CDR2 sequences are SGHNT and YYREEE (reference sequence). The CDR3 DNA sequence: TGTGCCAGCACGCGAAGGGAGGGACGGACTAATGAGCAGTTCTTC. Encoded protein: CASTRREGRTNEQFF.

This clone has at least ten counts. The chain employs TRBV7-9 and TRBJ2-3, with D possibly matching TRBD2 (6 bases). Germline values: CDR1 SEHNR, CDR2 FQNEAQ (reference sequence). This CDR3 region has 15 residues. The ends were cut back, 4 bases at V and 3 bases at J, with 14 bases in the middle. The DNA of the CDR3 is TGTGCCAGCAGCTCGCGGGGCAGGGCGACAGATACGCAGTATTTT. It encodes CASSSRGRATDTQYF.

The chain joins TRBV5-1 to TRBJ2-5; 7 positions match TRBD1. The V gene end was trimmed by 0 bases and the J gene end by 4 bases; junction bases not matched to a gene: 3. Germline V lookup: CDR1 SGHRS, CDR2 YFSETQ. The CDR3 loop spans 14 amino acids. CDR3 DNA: TGCGCCAGCAGCTTGGGACAGGGTAGAGAGACCCAGTACTTC. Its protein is CASSLGQGRETQYF.

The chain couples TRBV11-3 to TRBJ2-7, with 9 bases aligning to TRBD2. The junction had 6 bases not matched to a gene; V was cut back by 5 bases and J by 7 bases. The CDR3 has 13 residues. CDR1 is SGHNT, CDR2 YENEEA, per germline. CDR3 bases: TGTGCCAGCAGCCCGGGACTAGCAAGGGAGCAGTACTTC. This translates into CASSPGLAREQYF.

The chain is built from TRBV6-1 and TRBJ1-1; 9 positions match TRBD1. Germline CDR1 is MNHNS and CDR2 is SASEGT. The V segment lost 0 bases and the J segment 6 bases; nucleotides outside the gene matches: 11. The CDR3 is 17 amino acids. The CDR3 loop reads CASSEAGTGIGKSEAFF. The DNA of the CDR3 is TGTGCCAGCAGTGAAGCCGGGACAGGGATCGGTAAATCTGAAGCTTTCTTT.

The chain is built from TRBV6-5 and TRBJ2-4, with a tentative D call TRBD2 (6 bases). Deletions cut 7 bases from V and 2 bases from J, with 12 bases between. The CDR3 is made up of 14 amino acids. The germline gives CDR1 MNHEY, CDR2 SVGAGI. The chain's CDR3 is CASTLGRTKNIQYF. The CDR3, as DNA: TGTGCCAGCACCCTAGGGAGGACCAAAAACATTCAGTACTTC.

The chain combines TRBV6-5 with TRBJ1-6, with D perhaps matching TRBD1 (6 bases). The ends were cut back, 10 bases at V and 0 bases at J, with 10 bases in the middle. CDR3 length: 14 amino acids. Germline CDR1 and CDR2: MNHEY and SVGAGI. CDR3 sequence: CATQGNSYNSPLHF. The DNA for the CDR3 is TGTGCCACCCAGGGGAACTCCTATAATTCACCCCTCCACTTT.